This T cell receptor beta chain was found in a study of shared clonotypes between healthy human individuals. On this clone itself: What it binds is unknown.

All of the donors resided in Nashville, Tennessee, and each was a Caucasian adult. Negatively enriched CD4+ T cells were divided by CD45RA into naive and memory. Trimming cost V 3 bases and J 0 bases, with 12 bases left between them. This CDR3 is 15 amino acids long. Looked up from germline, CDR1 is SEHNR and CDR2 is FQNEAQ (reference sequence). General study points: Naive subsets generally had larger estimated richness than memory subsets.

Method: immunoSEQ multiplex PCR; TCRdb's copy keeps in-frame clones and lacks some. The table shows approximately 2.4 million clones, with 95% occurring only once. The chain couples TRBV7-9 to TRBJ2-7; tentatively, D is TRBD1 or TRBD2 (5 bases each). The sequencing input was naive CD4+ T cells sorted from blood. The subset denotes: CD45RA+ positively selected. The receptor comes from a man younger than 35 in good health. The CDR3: CASSLGVPLSYEQYF. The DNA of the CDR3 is TGTGCCAGCAGCTTGGGGGTACCCCTCTCCTACGAGCAGTACTTC.